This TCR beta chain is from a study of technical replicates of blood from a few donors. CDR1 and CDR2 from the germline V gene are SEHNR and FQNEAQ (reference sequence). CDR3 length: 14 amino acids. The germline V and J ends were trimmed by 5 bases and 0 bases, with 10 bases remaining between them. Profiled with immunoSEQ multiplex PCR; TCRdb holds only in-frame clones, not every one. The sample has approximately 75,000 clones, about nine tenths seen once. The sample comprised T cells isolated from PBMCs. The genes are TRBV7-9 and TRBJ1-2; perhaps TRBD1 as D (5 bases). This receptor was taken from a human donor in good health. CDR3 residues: CASSPGGTNYGYTF. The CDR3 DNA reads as TGTGCCAGCAGCCCCGGGGGGACTAACTATGGCTACACCTTC.